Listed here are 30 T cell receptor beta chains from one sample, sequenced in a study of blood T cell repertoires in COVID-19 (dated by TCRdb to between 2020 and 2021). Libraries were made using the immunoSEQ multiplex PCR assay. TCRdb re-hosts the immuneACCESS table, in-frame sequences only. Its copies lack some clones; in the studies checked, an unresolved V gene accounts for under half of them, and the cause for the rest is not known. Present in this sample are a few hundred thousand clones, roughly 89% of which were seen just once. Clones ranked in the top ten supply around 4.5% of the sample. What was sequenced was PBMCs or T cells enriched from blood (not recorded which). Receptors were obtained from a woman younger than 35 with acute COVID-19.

The CDR3 region is CACGQNYGYTF. Here the CDR3 DNA reads TGTGCCTGCGGACAGAACTATGGCTACACCTTC. The chain joins TRBV6-5 to TRBJ1-2; TRBD1 might be the D (6 bases). The CDR3 covers 11 residues. Germline V gene lookup returns CDR1 MNHEY and CDR2 SVGAGI. The ends were cut back, 11 bases at V and 2 bases at J, with 9 bases in the middle.

CDR3 nucleotide sequence: TGTGCCAGTAGTGCGGACAGGGGGACAGATACGCAGTATTTT. Its protein is CASSADRGTDTQYF. V is TRBV19 and J is TRBJ2-3; 10 bases agree with TRBD1. This CDR3 is built from 14 residues. J was trimmed by 3 bases and V by 5 bases; bases with no gene match: 2. The germline V gene has CDR1 LNHDA and CDR2 SQIVND (reference sequence).

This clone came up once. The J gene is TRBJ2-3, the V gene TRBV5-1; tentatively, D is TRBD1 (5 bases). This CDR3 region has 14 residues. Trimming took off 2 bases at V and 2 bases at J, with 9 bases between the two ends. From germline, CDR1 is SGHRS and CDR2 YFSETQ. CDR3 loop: CASSFVQATDTQYF. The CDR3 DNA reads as TGCGCCAGCAGCTTCGTACAGGCCACAGATACGCAGTATTTT.

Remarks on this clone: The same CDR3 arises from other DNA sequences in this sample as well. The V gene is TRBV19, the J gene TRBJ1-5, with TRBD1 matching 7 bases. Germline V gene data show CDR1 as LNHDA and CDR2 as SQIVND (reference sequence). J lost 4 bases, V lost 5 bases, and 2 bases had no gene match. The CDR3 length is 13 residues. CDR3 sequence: CASSSQGNQPQHF. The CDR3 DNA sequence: TGTGCCAGTAGTTCACAGGGGAATCAGCCCCAGCATTTT.

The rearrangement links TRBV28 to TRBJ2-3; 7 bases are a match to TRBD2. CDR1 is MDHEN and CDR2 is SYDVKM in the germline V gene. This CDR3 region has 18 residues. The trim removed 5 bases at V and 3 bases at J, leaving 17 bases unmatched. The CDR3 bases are TGTGCCAGCAGTGGGAGCGGGACGGATCTTTTTGGGACAGATACGCAGTATTTT. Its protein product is CASSGSGTDLFGTDTQYF.

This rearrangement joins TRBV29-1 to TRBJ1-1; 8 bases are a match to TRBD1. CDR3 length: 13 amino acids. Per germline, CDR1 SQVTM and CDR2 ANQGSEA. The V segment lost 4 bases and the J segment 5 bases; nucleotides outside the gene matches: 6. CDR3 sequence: CSVVRQGRTEAFF. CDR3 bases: TGCAGCGTTGTAAGACAGGGGCGTACTGAAGCTTTCTTT.

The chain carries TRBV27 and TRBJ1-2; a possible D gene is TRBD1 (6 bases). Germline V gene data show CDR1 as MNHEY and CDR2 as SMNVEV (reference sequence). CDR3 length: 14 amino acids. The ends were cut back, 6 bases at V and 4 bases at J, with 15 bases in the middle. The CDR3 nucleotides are TGTGCCAGCAGACCACAGGGCGGGGGCTATGGCTACACCTTC. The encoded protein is CASRPQGGGYGYTF.

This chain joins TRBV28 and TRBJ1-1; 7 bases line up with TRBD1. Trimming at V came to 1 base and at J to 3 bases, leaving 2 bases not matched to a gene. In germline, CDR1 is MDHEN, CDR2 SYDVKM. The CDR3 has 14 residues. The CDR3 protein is CASSLSTGDTEAFF. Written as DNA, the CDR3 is TGTGCCAGCAGTTTATCCACAGGGGACACTGAAGCTTTCTTT.

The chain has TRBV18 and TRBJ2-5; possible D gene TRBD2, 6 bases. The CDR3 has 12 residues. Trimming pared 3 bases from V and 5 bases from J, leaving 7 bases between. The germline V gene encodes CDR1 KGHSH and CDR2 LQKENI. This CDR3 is CASSPGGETQYF. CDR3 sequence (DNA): TGTGCCAGCTCACCCGGAGGGGAGACCCAGTACTTC.

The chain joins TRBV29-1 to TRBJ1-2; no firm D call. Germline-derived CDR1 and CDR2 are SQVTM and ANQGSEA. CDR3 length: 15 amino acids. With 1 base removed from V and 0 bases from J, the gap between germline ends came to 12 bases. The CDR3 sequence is CSVEGAVPPNYGYTF. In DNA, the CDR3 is TGCAGCGTTGAAGGGGCAGTACCACCTAACTATGGCTACACCTTC.

Here the CDR3 reads CASSQDTGTTEAFF. CDR3 coding DNA: TGTGCCAGCAGCCAAGATACAGGGACCACTGAAGCTTTCTTT. The V call is TRBV4-2, the J call TRBJ1-1; D may be TRBD1 (6 bases). Trimming took off 0 bases at V and 4 bases at J, with 9 bases between the two ends. Germline CDR1 LGHNA, CDR2 YNFKEQ. There are 14 residues in the CDR3.

DNA for the CDR3: TGTGCCATCAGTGAGTCTATTGGGACAGTTAATAATTCACCCCTCCACTTT. Protein: CAISESIGTVNNSPLHF. The J gene is TRBJ1-6, the V gene TRBV10-3; TRBD1 agrees at 7 bases. The CDR3 consists of 17 residues. With V trimmed by 0 bases and J by 5 bases, 7 bases remained unmatched. Germline CDR1 ENHRY, CDR2 SYGVKD.

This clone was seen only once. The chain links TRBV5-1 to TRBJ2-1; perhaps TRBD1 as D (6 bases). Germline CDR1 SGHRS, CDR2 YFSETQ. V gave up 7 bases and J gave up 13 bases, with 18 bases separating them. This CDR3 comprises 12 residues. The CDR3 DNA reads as TGCGCCAGCGGGGTCTTAGGGGACATTCAGTTCTTC. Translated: CASGVLGDIQFF.

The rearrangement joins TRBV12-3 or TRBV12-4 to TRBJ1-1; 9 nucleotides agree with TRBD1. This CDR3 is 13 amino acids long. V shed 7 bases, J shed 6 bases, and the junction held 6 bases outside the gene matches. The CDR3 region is CASIYRGQAEAFF. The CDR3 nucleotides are TGTGCCAGCATTTACAGGGGGCAAGCTGAAGCTTTCTTT.

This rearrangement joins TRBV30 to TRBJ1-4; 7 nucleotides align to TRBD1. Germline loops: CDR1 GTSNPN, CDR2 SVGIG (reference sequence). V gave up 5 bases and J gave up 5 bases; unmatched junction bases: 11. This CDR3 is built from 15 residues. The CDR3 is CAWSGQLAENEKLFF. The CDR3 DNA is TGTGCCTGGTCGGGACAGCTTGCAGAAAATGAAAAACTGTTTTTT.

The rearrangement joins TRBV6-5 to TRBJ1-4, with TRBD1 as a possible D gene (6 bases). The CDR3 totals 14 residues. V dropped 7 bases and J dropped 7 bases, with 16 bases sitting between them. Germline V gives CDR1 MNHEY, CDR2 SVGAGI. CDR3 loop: CASTLGGRREKLFF. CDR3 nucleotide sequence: TGTGCCAGCACCCTGGGGGGGCGGCGTGAAAAACTGTTTTTT.

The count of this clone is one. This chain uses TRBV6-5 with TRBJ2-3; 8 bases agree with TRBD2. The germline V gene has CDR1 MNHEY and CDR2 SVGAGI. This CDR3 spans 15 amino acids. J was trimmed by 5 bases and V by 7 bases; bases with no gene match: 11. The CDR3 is CASTTGGRAIDTQYF. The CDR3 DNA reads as TGTGCCAGCACCACGGGGGGGAGGGCCATAGATACGCAGTATTTT.

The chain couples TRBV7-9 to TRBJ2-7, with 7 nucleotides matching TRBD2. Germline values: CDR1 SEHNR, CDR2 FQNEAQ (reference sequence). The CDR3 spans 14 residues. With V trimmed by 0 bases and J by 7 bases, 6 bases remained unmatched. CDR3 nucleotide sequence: TGTGCCAGCAGCTTAGCGCCGGGAGGAAGGGAGCAGTACTTC. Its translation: CASSLAPGGREQYF.

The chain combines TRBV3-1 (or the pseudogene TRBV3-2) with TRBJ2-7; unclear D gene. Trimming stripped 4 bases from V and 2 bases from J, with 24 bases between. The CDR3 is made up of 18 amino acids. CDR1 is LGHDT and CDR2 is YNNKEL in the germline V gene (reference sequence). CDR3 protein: CASSLLNPQRKTAYEQYF. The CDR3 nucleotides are TGTGCCAGCAGCCTACTCAACCCCCAGCGAAAAACGGCCTACGAGCAGTACTTC.

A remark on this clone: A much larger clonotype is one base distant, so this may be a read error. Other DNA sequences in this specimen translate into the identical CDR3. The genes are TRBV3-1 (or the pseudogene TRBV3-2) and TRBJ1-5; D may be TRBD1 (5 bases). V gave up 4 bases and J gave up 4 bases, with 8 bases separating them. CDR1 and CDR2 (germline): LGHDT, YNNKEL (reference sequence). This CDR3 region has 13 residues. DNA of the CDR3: TGTGCCAGCAGCCCGACAGAGAATCAGCCCCAGCATTTT. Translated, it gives CASSPTENQPQHF.

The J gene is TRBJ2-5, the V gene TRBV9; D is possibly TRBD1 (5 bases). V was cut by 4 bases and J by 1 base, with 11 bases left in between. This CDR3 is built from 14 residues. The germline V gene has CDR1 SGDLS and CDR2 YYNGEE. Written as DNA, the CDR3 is TGTGCCAGCAGCTGGGGCGTTAGCCAAGAGACCCAGTACTTC. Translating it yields CASSWGVSQETQYF.

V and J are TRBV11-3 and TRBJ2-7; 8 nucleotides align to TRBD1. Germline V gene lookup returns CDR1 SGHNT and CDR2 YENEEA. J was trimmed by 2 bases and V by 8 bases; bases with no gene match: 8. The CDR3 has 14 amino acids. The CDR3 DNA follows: TGTGCCAGCCGGAATACAGGGGGAGCCTACGAGCAGTACTTC. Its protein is CASRNTGGAYEQYF. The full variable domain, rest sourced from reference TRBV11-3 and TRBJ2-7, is EAGVVQSPRYKIIEKKQPVAFWCNPISGHNTLYWYLQNLGQGPELLIRYENEEAVDDSQLPKDRFSAERLKGVDSTLKIQPAELGDSAVYLCASRNTGGAYEQYFGPGTRLTVT.

The CDR3 region has the DNA TGTGCCAGCAGAGGGGCGTCTAACTATGGCTACACCTTC. It is translated as CASRGASNYGYTF. The rearrangement joins TRBV28 to TRBJ1-2; TRBD1 is a possible D gene (5 bases). Trimming took 6 bases from V and 0 from J, leaving 8 bases between them. Germline-derived CDR1 and CDR2 are MDHEN and SYDVKM. The CDR3 sequence is 13 residues long.

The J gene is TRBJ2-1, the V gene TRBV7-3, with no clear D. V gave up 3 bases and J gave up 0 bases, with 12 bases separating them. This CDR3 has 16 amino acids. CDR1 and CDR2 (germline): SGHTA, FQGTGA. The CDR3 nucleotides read TGTGCCAGCAGCTTGTTGCCGGTGAGCTCCTACAATGAGCAGTTCTTC. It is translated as CASSLLPVSSYNEQFF.

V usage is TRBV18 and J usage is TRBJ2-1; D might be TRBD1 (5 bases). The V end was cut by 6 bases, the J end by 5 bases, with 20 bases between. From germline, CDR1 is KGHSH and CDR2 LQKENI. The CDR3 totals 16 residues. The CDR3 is CASSALDRWVNNEQFF. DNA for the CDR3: TGTGCCAGCTCTGCCTTAGACAGATGGGTAAACAATGAGCAGTTCTTC. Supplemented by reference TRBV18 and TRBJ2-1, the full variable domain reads NAGVMQNPRHLVRRRGQEARLRCSPMKGHSHVYWYRQLPEEGLKFMVYLQKENIIDESGMPKERFSAEFPKEGPSILRIQQVVRGDSAAYFCASSALDRWVNNEQFFGPGTRLTVL.

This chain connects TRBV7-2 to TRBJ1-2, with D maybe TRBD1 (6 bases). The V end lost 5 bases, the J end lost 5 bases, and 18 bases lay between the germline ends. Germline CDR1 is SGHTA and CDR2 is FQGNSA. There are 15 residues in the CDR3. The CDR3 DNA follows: TGTGCCAGCAGCCTAACAGGGACGGAACTATATGGCTACACCTTC. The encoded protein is CASSLTGTELYGYTF. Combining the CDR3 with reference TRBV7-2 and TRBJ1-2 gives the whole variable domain GAGVSQSPSNKVTEKGKDVELRCDPISGHTALYWYRQSLGQGLEFLIYFQGNSAPDKSGLPSDRFSAERTGGSVSTLTIQRTQQEDSAVYLCASSLTGTELYGYTFGSGTRLTVV.

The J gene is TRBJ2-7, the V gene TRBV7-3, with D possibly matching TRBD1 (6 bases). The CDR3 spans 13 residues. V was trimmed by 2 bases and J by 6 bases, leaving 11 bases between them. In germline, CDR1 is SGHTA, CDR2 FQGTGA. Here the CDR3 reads CASSLGQGREQYF. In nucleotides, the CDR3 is TGTGCCAGCAGCTTAGGGCAGGGGCGCGAGCAGTACTTC.

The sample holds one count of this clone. This CDR3 reads CASSPTDRGQVAFF. The CDR3 DNA is TGTGCCAGCAGTCCGACGGACAGGGGCCAAGTAGCTTTCTTT. V is TRBV28 and J is TRBJ1-1, with 9 bases lining up with TRBD1. There are 14 residues in the CDR3. Per germline, CDR1 MDHEN and CDR2 SYDVKM. J was trimmed by 10 bases and V by 5 bases; bases with no gene match: 11. The entire variable domain, with the rest obtained from reference TRBV28 and TRBJ1-1, is as follows: DVKVTQSSRYLVKRTGEKVFLECVQDMDHENMFWYRQDPGLGLRLIYFSYDVKMKEKGDIPEGYSVSREKKERFSLILESASTNQTSMYLCASSPTDRGQVAFFGQGTRLTVV.

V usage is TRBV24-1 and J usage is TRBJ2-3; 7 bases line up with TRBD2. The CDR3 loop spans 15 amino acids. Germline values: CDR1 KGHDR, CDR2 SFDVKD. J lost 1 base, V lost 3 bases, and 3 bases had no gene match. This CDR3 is CATSDAGEGTDTQYF. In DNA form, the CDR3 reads TGTGCCACCAGTGATGCGGGAGAGGGCACAGATACGCAGTATTTT.

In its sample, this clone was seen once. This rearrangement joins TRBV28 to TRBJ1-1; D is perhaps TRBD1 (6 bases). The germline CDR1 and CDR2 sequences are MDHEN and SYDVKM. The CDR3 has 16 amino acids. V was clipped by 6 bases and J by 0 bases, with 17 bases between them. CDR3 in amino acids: CASRDLAGEMNTEAFF. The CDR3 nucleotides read TGTGCCAGCAGGGATTTGGCAGGGGAGATGAACACTGAAGCTTTCTTT.